The 27 T cell receptor beta chains below were found in one sample sequenced in a study of T-cell memory formation after mild COVID-19 (dated by TCRdb to about 2021). To prepare the library, 5' RACE was applied. Data came from an Illumina NovaSeq 6000. TCRdb reprocessing: public reads trimmed at Q25 with fastp, clones called with MiXCR, in-frame beta chains kept. Entries are consolidated by CDR3 protein sequence, retaining the most common genes and DNA. The sample data list hundreds of thousands of distinct CDR3 sequences, and around 21% of these were observed just once. Jointly, the top ten make up roughly an eighth of the sample. Sequencing was performed on PBMCs or a T cell subset sorted from them (not recorded which). Receptors originate from an adult woman who had mild COVID-19 (a few samples of this study predate the infection). The sample titles of this study are shuffled in the database, so cell type and time point are left out; the donor was told from shared clones.

This clonotype was recorded a few times. The chain recombines TRBV27 with TRBJ2-3, with 7 bases matching TRBD2. The CDR3 has 16 amino acids. Germline V gene lookup returns CDR1 MNHEY and CDR2 SMNVEV (reference sequence). Losses at the gene ends were 2 bases for V and 2 bases for J; bases not matched to a gene: 7. CDR3 sequence (DNA): TGTGCCAGCAGTTTACGCCTAGCGGTGATCACAGATACGCAGTATTTT. Amino acids: CASSLRLAVITDTQYF.

This clonotype was found a few times. The V call is TRBV3-1, the J call TRBJ2-3; a possible D gene is TRBD2 (5 bases). The CDR3 covers 18 residues. Germline CDR1 LGHDT, CDR2 YNNKEL (reference sequence). Trimming shortened V by 4 bases and J by 0 bases, and 20 bases separated the two germline ends. The CDR3 loop reads CASSLTLFSGFSTDTQYF. DNA of the CDR3: TGTGCCAGCAGCCTCACCCTCTTTTCGGGGTTTAGCACAGATACGCAGTATTTT.

This rearrangement joins TRBV5-1 to TRBJ2-5, with TRBD1 identical over 11 bases. The CDR3 is 15 amino acids. Trimming took 4 bases from V and 5 from J; bases not matched to a gene: 7. Looked up from germline, CDR1 is SGHRS and CDR2 is YFSETQ. CDR3: CASSAGQGAGETQYF. The CDR3 nucleotides are TGCGCCAGCAGCGCCGGACAGGGGGCGGGGGAGACCCAGTACTTC.

V usage is TRBV5-6 and J usage is TRBJ2-1, with D tentatively TRBD2 (5 bases). CDR1 and CDR2 (germline): SGHDT, YYEEEE. V lost 6 bases, J lost 0 bases, and 19 bases lay in between. The CDR3 is 17 residues long. For the CDR3, the DNA is TGTGCCAGCACCGCCGGGAACTACCCGAGCTCCTACAATGAGCAGTTCTTC. It yields the protein CASTAGNYPSSYNEQFF.

The chain links TRBV24-1 to TRBJ2-7, with D perhaps assigned TRBD1 or TRBD2 (5 bases each). Trimming took 1 base from V and 2 from J, leaving 14 bases between them. The germline CDR1 and CDR2 sequences are KGHDR and SFDVKD. This CDR3 spans 16 amino acids. The CDR3 region has the DNA TGTGCCACCAGTGATTTAGGGACGGGAAGCACCTACGAGCAGTACTTC. The encoded protein is CATSDLGTGSTYEQYF.

The chain has TRBV10-3 and TRBJ2-3; no clear D gene. In germline, CDR1 is ENHRY, CDR2 SYGVKD. V lost 9 bases to trimming and J lost 1 base, with 17 bases between them. The CDR3 totals 15 residues. The CDR3 reads CAMGSGVVGTDTQYF. CDR3 sequence (DNA): TGTGCCATGGGAAGTGGGGTGGTCGGCACAGATACGCAGTATTTT.

The chain joins TRBV29-1 to TRBJ2-1, with D maybe TRBD1 (6 bases). CDR1 SQVTM and CDR2 ANQGSEA come from the germline V gene. The V gene lost 2 bases and the J gene lost 3 bases, with 14 bases spanning the gap. CDR3 length: 15 amino acids. CDR3 DNA sequence: TGCAGCGTTGAACCAGGGACACGATACTACAATGAGCAGTTCTTC. This codes for CSVEPGTRYYNEQFF.

This clonotype was seen a few times. The chain is built from TRBV12-3 or TRBV12-4 and TRBJ2-3; D possibly corresponds to TRBD2 (5 bases). This CDR3 region has 13 residues. Trimming took off 2 bases at V and 11 bases at J, with 14 bases between the two ends. CDR3 nucleotide sequence: TGTGCCAGCAGTTTAAAATCGGTGAGCGGGCAGTATTTT. It yields the protein CASSLKSVSGQYF.

This clonotype was counted between two and nine times. J is TRBJ1-1 and V is TRBV5-1, with 7 bases that match TRBD1. Germline CDR1 and CDR2: SGHRS and YFSETQ. The V and J ends lost 4 bases and 11 bases, in that order; junction bases with no gene match: 20. This CDR3 is built from 16 residues. CDR3 in DNA: TGCGCCAGCAGCCTACGAGGACAGGAAAACTTTCTTAGCGCTTTCTTT. It codes for CASSLRGQENFLSAFF.

The chain couples TRBV7-9 to TRBJ1-4; D gene unclear. The CDR3 has 16 amino acids. The germline V and J ends were trimmed by 0 bases and 8 bases, with 16 bases remaining between them. Germline CDR1 SEHNR, CDR2 FQNEAQ (reference sequence). The CDR3 protein is CASSLAMTSRSEKLFF. CDR3 in DNA: TGTGCCAGCAGCTTAGCGATGACCTCGCGATCCGAAAAACTGTTTTTT.

This clonotype has a handful of counts. A read error may produce the germline difference seen at one junction end. The chain uses TRBV5-1 and TRBJ1-4, with 9 bases matching TRBD1. The V gene's germline CDR1 is SGHRS and CDR2 YFSETQ. This CDR3 is 15 amino acids long. The CDR3 DNA reads TGCGCTAGCAGCCCGGCTGGGACAGGGAAAGAAAAACTGTTTTTT. It translates to CASSPAGTGKEKLFF.

This clonotype was counted a few times. This chain uses TRBV7-2 with TRBJ2-7; TRBD1 or TRBD2 may be the D gene (6 bases each). The V and J ends lost 5 bases and 3 bases respectively, with 23 bases between them. This CDR3 comprises 17 residues. Looked up from germline, CDR1 is SGHTA and CDR2 is FQGNSA. Written as DNA, the CDR3 is TGTGCCAGCAGCCCCGCTGGGGGGACACGAGGATTCTACGAGCAGTACTTC. Amino acid sequence: CASSPAGGTRGFYEQYF.

As DNA, the CDR3 is TGTGCCAGCAGCCCCCTAGCGGACTACGAGCAGTACTTC. The encoded protein is CASSPLADYEQYF. The J gene is TRBJ2-7, the V gene TRBV7-9, with 7 nucleotides matching TRBD2. This CDR3 is 13 amino acids long. Germline CDR1 is SEHNR and CDR2 is FQNEAQ (reference sequence). The J segment lost 3 bases and the V segment lost 5 bases, leaving 4 bases of the junction unmatched.

This clonotype was seen a few times. The CDR3 loop is CASSYSLTGELFF. In DNA form, the CDR3 reads TGTGCCAGCAGTTACTCTTTGACCGGGGAGCTGTTTTTT. The rearrangement links TRBV6-6 to TRBJ2-2, with D unresolved. The ends were cut back, 0 bases at V and 5 bases at J, with 4 bases in the middle. This CDR3 is 13 amino acids long. Germline-derived CDR1 and CDR2 are MNHNY and SVGAGI (reference sequence).

The rearrangement uses TRBV7-8 and TRBJ2-4; 7 bases are shared with TRBD2. J gave up 8 bases and V 1 base, and 5 bases lay outside the gene matches. The CDR3 extends over 14 amino acids. Germline V lookup: CDR1 SGHVS, CDR2 FQNEAQ. The CDR3 DNA is TGTGCCAGCAGCTTAGGGCGACTAGCACACATTCAGTACTTC. This sequence encodes CASSLGRLAHIQYF.

This clonotype was counted at least ten times. The gene calls are TRBV20-1 and TRBJ2-3, with D maybe TRBD1 (6 bases). The CDR3 runs to 14 residues. Germline CDR1 and CDR2: DFQATT and SNEGSKA (reference sequence). Here the CDR3 reads CTPARSGGTNTQYF. DNA of the CDR3: TGCACCCCGGCTCGTTCAGGTGGGACAAATACGCAGTATTTT.

This clonotype was seen only a few times. CDR3 amino acids: CASRNRGLDTGELFF. The CDR3 bases are TGTGCCAGCAGGAACAGGGGGTTGGACACCGGGGAGCTGTTTTTT. This rearrangement joins TRBV12-3 or TRBV12-4 to TRBJ2-2; 8 positions match TRBD1. The CDR3 is 15 amino acids. The trim removed 6 bases at V and 3 bases at J, leaving 6 bases unmatched.

The chain employs TRBV5-5 and TRBJ1-1, with D uncertain. The CDR3 is 13 amino acids. The V end lost 4 bases, the J end lost 1 base, and 8 bases lay between the germline ends. CDR1 is SGHKS and CDR2 is YYEKEE in the germline V gene (reference sequence). The CDR3 DNA reads TGTGCCAGCAGCAGGATACAGAACACTGAAGCTTTCTTT. Protein sequence: CASSRIQNTEAFF. The full variable domain, rest sourced from reference TRBV5-5 and TRBJ1-1, is DAGVTQSPTHLIKTRGQQVTLRCSPISGHKSVSWYQQVLGQGPQFIFQYYEKEERGRGNFPDRFSARQFPNYSSELNVNALLLGDSALYLCASSRIQNTEAFFGQGTRLTVV.

There are a few counts of this clonotype. CDR3 sequence: CASSYKDRAYEQYF. The CDR3 nucleotides read TGTGCCAGCAGCTACAAGGACAGGGCGTACGAGCAGTACTTC. V gene TRBV5-5 combines with J gene TRBJ2-7; 8 bases are a match to TRBD1. The germline V gene encodes CDR1 SGHKS and CDR2 YYEKEE (reference sequence). V gave up 3 bases and J gave up 4 bases; unmatched junction bases: 6. This CDR3 spans 14 amino acids.

This clonotype was seen repeatedly, ten times or more. The rearrangement links TRBV5-1 to TRBJ2-7; 7 bases map to TRBD1. Germline V gives CDR1 SGHRS, CDR2 YFSETQ. Germline trimming cut 3 bases from V and 0 bases from J; bases unmatched to any gene: 3. There are 14 residues in the CDR3. The CDR3 reads CASSSWTGSYEQYF. The CDR3 bases are TGCGCCAGCAGCTCCTGGACAGGCTCCTACGAGCAGTACTTC.

CDR3 DNA sequence: TGTGCCATCAGTGAGAGACAGGGGCGAAGCAATGAGCAGTTCTTC. Residues: CAISERQGRSNEQFF. This chain uses TRBV10-3 with TRBJ2-1, with TRBD1 matching 8 bases. CDR1 and CDR2 from the germline V gene are ENHRY and SYGVKD. The CDR3 length is 15 residues. V lost 2 bases and J lost 6; bases outside the gene matches: 6.

This clonotype was counted ten times or more. The chain uses TRBV7-9 and TRBJ2-7; 10 bases match TRBD2. The CDR3 sequence is 15 residues long. Germline V lookup: CDR1 SEHNR, CDR2 FQNEAQ (reference sequence). V shed 2 bases, J shed 3 bases, and the junction held 4 bases outside the gene matches. In DNA, the CDR3 is TGTGCCAGCAGCTTAATCAGCGGGAGGGGCTACGAGCAGTACTTC. Translating gives CASSLISGRGYEQYF.

In this sample, this clonotype turned up a few times. The genes are TRBV6-5 and TRBJ1-5, with 8 bases matching TRBD1. CDR1 and CDR2 (germline): MNHEY, SVGAGI. This CDR3 spans 15 amino acids. V lost 2 bases and J lost 7; bases outside the gene matches: 7. The CDR3 DNA is TGTGCCAGCAGTTACGCCGGACAGGGCGGACAGCCCCAGCATTTT. It codes for CASSYAGQGGQPQHF.

This clonotype was counted ten times or more. The chain joins TRBV11-2 to TRBJ2-7; perhaps TRBD2 as D (5 bases). V gave up 5 bases and J gave up 0 bases, with 17 bases separating them. Germline V gives CDR1 SGHAT, CDR2 FQNNGV. There are 16 residues in the CDR3. The CDR3 protein is CASSPKVRDSSYEQYF. The DNA for the CDR3 is TGTGCCAGCAGCCCCAAAGTGAGGGATAGCTCCTACGAGCAGTACTTC.

The gene calls are TRBV6-5 and TRBJ2-3; the D gene is possibly TRBD2 (5 bases). The CDR3 is made up of 15 amino acids. Trimming cost V 6 bases and J 0 bases, with 13 bases left between them. Germline assignment: CDR1 MNHEY and CDR2 SVGAGI. Here the CDR3 DNA reads TGTGCCAGCAGCTCTCCCCCGGGAAGCACAGATACGCAGTATTTT. It is translated as CASSSPPGSTDTQYF.

The V gene is TRBV24-1, the J gene TRBJ1-1; no firm D call. The germline gives CDR1 KGHDR, CDR2 SFDVKD. The CDR3 extends over 14 amino acids. The ends were cut back, 2 bases at V and 6 bases at J, with 12 bases in the middle. CDR3 coding DNA: TGTGCCACCAGTGATTCCTACCCCGGGGCTGAAGCTTTCTTT. Amino acid sequence: CATSDSYPGAEAFF.

The J gene is TRBJ2-5, the V gene TRBV12-3 or TRBV12-4; no firm D call. The ends were cut back, 5 bases at V and 0 bases at J, with 7 bases in the middle. CDR3 length equals 13 residues. The CDR3 sequence is CASSPEYQETQYF. For the CDR3, the DNA is TGTGCCAGCAGTCCCGAGTACCAAGAGACCCAGTACTTC.